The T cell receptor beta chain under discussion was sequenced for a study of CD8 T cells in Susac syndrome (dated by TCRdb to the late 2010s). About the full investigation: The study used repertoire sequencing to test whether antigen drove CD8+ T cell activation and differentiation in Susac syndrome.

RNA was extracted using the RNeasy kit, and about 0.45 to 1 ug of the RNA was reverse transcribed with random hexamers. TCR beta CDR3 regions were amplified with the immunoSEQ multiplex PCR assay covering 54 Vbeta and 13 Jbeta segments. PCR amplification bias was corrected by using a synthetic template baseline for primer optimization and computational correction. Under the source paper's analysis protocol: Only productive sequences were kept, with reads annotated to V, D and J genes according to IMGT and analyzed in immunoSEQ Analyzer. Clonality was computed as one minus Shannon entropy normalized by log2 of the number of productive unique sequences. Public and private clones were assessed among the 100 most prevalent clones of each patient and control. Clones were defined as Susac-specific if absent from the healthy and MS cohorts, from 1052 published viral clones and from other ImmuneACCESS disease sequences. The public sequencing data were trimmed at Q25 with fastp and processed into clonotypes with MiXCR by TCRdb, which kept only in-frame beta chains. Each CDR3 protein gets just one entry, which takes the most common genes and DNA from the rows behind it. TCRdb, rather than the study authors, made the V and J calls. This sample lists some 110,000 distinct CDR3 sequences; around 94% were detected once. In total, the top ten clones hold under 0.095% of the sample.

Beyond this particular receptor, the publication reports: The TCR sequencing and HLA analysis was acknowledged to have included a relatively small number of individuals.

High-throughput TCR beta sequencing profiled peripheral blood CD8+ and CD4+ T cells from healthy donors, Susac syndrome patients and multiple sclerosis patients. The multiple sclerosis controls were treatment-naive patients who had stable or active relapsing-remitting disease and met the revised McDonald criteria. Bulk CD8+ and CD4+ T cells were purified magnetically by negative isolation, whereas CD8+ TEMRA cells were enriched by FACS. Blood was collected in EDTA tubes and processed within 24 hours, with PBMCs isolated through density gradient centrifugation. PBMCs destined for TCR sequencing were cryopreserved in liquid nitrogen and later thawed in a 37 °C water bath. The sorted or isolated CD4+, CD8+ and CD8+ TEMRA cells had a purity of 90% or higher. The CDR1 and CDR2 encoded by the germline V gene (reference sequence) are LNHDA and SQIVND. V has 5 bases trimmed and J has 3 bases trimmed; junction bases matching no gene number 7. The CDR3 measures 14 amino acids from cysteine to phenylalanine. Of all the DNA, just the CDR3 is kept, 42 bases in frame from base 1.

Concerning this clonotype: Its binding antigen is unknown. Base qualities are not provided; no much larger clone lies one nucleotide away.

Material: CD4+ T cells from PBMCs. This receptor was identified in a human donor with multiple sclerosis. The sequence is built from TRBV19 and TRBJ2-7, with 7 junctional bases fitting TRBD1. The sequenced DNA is TGTGCCAGTAGTCCCTCAGGGGGTCACTACGAGCAGTACTTC. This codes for CASSPSGGHYEQYF. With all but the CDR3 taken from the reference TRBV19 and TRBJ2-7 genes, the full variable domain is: DGGITQSPKYLFRKEGQNVTLSCEQNLNHDAMYWYRQDPGQGLRLIYYSQIVNDFQKGDIAEGYSVSREKKESFPLTVTSAQKNPTAFYLCASSPSGGHYEQYFGPGTRLTVT.